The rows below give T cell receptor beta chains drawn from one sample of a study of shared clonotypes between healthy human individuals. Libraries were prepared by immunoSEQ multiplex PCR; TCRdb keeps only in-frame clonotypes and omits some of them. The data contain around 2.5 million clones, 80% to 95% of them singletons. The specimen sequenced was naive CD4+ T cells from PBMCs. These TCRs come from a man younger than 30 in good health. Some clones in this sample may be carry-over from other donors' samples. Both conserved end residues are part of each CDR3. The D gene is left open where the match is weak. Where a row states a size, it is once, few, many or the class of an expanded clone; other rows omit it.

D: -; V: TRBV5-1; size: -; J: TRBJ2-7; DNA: TGCGCCAGCAGCTTCTCACCCAACAGCCAAAACGAGCAGTACTTC; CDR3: CASSFSPNSQNEQYF
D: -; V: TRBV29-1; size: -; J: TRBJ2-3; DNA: TGCAGCGTCGGGCCCAGCGGAGGGGGCACAGATACGCAGTATTTT; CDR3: CSVGPSGGGTDTQYF
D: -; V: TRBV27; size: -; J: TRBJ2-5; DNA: TGTGCCAGCAATAGCCCCTCAGACCCAAACAGAGGGGAGACCCAGTACTTC; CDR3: CASNSPSDPNRGETQYF
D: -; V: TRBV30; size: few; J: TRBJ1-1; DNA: TGTGCCTGGGTTTTGGGGGGTTTAGCTTTCTTT; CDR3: CAWVLGGLAFF
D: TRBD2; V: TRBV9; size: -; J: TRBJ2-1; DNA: TGTGCCAGCAGCGTAGCTACTCTGGGGGAGGGATCCAATGAGCAGTTCTTC; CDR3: CASSVATLGEGSNEQFF
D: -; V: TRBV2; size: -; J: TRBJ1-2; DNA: TGTGCCAGCAGTGAGCGGGGGGCGGGTTATGGCTACACCTTC; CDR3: CASSERGAGYGYTF
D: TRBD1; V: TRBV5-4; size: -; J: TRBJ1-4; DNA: TGTGCCAGCAGCTCCGGGACAGGGGGTGTCGGTCGTGAAAAACTGTTTTTT; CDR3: CASSSGTGGVGREKLFF
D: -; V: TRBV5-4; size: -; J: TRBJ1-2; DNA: TGTGCCACTCACGCAAGGGGGGCTGGGGAAAGAGGCTACACCTTC; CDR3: CATHARGAGERGYTF
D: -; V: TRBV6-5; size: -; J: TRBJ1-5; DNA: TGTGCCAGCAGTTACGGACAGTTCAATCAGCCCCAGCATTTT; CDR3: CASSYGQFNQPQHF
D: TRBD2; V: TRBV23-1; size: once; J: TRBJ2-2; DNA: TGCGCCAGCAGTCAATGGAGGCTCGGGAGGGTCGGGGAGCTGTTTTTT; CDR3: CASSQWRLGRVGELFF
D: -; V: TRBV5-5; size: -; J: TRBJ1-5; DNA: TGTGCCAGCGCTGAGGGCAGCGCACAGCCCCAGCATTTT; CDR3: CASAEGSAQPQHF
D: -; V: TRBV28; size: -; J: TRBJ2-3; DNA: TGTGCCAGCAGTCAGAACACGGATACGCAGTATTTT; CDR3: CASSQNTDTQYF
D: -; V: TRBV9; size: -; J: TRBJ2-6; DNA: TGTGCCAGCAGCGCCTACCTAATATCCGGGGCCAACGTCCTGACTTTC; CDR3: CASSAYLISGANVLTF
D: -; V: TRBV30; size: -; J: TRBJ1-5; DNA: TGTGCCTGGCGACCTAGCGACAATCAGCCCCAGCATTTT; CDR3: CAWRPSDNQPQHF
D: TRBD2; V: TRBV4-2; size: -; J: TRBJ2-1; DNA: TGTGCCAGCAGCCAACGAGGGACTAGCGGCAATGAGCAGTTCTTC; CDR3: CASSQRGTSGNEQFF
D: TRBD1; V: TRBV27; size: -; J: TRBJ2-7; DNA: TGTGCCAGCTCCCAAGGGGGCGCCCCCGGTGAGCAGTACTTC; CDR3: CASSQGGAPGEQYF
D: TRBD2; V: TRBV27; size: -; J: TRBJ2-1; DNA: TGTGCCAGCAGTCCCCCTAGCGGGAGATCCTACAATGAGCAGTTCTTC; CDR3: CASSPPSGRSYNEQFF
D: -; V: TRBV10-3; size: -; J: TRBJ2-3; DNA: TGTGCCATCATGACGGGAACAGATACGCAGTATTTT; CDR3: CAIMTGTDTQYF
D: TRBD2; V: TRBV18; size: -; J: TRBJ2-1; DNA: TGTGCCAGCTCGCCTTTAGCGGGAGTTGCAAATGAGCAGTTCTTC; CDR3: CASSPLAGVANEQFF
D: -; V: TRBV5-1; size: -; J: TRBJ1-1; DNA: TGCGCCAGCAGCCCGGGAGCGATGAACACTGAAGCTTTCTTT; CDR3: CASSPGAMNTEAFF
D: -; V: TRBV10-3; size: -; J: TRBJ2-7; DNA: TGTGCCATCACCACCGCCAGGGATGGGGACGAGCAGTACTTC; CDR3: CAITTARDGDEQYF
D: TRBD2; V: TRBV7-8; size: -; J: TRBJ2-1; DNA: TGTGCCAGCAGCTTAGCACGAGCGGGAGTTGAGATAAGCGATGAGCAGTTCTTC; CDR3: CASSLARAGVEISDEQFF